This TCR beta chain was identified in a study of OX40 agonist ivuxolimab in advanced cancers. Study-level background: Three dose-escalation patients had partial responses: one with hepatocellular carcinoma and two with cutaneous melanoma.

The germline gives CDR1 MRHNA, CDR2 SNTAGT. V dropped 3 bases and J dropped 2 bases, with 19 bases sitting between them. This CDR3 has 18 amino acids. Repertoires were generated with immunoSEQ multiplex PCR, while TCRdb's copy carries only in-frame clones and drops some. The sample yields approximately 62,000 clones, 80% to 95% seen once. Regarding this clone: Its antigen is currently unknown.

Overall study findings and caveats: In general, CD8+ T cells held more expanded clones than CD4+ did, on average.

The sequencing here drew on CD4+ or CD8+ T cells sorted from blood, taken in a trial of the OX40 agonist ivuxolimab. The chain links TRBV6-4 to TRBJ2-2; TRBD2 might be the D (6 bases). This clonotype originated in an adult with an advanced solid tumor such as melanoma, head and neck, liver or kidney cancer. CDR3 sequence (DNA): TGTGCCAGCAGTGAGGGCCACATACGAGGACTAAACACCGGGGAGCTGTTTTTT. The encoded protein is CASSEGHIRGLNTGELFF.